The entry that follows covers one T cell receptor (beta chain) sequence. This specimen belongs to a study of CD8 T cells in Susac syndrome. Trimming left V 2 bases short and J 2 bases short, with 10 bases between. Germline loops: CDR1 SGHVS, CDR2 FNYEAQ. This CDR3 has 15 residues. Peripheral blood CD8+ and CD4+ T cells were profiled by TCR beta sequencing. The patients serving as multiple sclerosis controls were treatment-naive. They had stable or active relapsing-remitting disease and fulfilled revised McDonald criteria. RNA amounts of 0.5 to 1 ug underwent reverse transcription with random hexamers. Multiplex PCR with immunoSEQ amplified the TCR beta CDR3 across 54 Vbeta and 13 Jbeta. TCRdb itself ran the immunoSEQ multiplex PCR reads through MiXCR, one entry per CDR3 protein. The sample has approximately 160,000 distinct CDR3 sequences; approximately 94% are singletons.

The rearrangement uses TRBV7-6 and TRBJ2-1; unclear D gene. The specimen was CD4+ T cells from PBMCs. The TCR sequence derives from a human donor with multiple sclerosis. This CDR3 is CASSLIRGPYNEQFF. In DNA form, the CDR3 reads TGTGCCAGCAGCTTAATTCGTGGACCCTACAATGAGCAGTTCTTC.